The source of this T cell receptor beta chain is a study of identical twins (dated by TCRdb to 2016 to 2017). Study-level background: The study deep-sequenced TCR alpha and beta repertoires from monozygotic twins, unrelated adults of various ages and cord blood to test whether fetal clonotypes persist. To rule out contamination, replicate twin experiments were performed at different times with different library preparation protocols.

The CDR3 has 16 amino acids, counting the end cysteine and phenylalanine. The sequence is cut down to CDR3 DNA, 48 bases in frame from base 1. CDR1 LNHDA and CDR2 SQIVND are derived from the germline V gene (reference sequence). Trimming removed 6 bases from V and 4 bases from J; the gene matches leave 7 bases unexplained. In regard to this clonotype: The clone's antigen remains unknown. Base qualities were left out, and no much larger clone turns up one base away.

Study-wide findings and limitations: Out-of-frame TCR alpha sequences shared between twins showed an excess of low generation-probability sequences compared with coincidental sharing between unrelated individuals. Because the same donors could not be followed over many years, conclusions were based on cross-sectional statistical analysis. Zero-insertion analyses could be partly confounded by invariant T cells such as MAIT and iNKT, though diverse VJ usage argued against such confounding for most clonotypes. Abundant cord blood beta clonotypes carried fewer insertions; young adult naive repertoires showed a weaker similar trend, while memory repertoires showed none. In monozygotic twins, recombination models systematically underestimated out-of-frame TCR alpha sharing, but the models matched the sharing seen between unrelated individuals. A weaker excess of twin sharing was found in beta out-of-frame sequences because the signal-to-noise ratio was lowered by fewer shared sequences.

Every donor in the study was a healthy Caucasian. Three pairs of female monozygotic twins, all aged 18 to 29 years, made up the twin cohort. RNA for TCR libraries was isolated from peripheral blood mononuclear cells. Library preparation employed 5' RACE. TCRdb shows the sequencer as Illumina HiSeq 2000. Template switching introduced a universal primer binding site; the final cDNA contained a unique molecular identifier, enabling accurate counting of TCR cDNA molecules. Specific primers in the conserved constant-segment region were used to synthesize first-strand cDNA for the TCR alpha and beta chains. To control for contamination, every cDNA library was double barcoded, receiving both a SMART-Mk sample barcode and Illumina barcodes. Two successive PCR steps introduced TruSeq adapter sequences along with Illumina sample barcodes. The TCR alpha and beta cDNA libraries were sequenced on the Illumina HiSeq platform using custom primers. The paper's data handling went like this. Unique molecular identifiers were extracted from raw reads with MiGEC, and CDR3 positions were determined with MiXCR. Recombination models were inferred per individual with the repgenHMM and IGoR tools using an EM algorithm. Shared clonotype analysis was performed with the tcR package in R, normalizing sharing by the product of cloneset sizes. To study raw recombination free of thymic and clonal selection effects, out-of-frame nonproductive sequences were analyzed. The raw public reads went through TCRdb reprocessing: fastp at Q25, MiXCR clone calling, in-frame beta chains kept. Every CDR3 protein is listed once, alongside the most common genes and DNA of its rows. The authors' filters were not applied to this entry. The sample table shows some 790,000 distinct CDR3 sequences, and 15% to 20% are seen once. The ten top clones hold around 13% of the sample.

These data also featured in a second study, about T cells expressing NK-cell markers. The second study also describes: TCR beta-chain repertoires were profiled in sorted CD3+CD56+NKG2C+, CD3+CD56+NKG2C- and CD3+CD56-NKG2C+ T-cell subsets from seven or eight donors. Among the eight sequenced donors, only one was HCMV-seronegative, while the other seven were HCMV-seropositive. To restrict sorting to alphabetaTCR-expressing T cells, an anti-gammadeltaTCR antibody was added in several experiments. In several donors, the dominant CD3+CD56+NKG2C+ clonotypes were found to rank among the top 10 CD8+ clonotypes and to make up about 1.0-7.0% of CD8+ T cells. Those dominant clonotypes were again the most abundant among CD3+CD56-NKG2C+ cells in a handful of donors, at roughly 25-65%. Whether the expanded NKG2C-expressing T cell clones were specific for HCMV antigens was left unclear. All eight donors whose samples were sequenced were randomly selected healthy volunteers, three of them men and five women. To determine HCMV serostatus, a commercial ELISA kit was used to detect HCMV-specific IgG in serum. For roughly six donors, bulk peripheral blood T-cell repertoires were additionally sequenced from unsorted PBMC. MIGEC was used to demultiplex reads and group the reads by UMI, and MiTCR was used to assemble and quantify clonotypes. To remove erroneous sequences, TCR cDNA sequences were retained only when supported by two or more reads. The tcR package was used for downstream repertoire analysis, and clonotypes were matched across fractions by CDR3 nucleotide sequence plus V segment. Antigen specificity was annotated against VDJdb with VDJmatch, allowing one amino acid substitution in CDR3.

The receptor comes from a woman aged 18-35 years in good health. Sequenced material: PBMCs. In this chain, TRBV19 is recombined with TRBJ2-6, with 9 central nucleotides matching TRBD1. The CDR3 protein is CASRPGTGSGANVLTF. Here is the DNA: TGTGCCAGTAGGCCCGGGACAGGGTCCGGGGCCAACGTCCTGACTTTC.